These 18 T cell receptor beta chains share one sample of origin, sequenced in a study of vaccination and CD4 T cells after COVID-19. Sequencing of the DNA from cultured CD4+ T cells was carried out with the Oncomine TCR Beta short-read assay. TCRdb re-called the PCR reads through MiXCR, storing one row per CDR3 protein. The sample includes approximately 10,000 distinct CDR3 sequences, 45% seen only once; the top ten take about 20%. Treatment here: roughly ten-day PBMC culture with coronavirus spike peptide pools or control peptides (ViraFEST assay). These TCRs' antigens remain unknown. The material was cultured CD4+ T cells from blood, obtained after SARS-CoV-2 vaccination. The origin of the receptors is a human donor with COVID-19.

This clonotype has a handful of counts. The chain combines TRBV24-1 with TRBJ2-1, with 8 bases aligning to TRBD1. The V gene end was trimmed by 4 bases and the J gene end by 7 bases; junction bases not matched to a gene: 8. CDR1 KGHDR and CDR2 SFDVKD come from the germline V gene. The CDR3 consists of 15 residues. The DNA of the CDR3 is TGTGCCACCAGTGACCCACAGGGGGTCGCGAATGAGCAGTTCTTC. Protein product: CATSDPQGVANEQFF.

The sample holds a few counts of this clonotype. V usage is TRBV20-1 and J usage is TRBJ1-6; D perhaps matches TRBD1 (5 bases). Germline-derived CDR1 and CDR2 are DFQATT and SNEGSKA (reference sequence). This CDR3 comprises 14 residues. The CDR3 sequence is CTTQIREGLSPLHF. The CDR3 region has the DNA TGCACGACCCAGATCAGGGAGGGACTTTCACCCCTCCACTTT.

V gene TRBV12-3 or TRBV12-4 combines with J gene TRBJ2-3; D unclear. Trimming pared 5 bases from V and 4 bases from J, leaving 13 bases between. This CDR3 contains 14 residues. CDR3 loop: CASSQLSVADTQYF. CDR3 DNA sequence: TGTGCCAGCAGTCAGCTTAGTGTAGCAGATACGCAGTATTTT.

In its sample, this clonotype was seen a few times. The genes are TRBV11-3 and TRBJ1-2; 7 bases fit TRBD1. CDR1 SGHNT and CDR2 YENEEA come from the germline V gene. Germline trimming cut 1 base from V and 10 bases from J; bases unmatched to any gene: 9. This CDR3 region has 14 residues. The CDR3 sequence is CASSLGRGLRFYTF. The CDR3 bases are TGTGCCAGCAGCTTAGGTAGGGGGCTTCGGTTCTACACCTTC.

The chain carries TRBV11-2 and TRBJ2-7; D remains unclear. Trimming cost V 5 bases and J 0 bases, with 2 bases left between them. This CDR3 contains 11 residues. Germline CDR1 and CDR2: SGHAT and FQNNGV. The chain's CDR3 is CASSISYEQYF. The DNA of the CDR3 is TGTGCCAGCAGCATCTCCTACGAGCAGTACTTC.

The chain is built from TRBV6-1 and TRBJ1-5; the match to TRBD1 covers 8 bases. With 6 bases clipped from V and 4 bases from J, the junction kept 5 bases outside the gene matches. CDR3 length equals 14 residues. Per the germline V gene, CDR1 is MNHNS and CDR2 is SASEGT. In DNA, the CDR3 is TGTGCCAGCAGCGAAACAGGGGGGAATCAGCCCCAGCATTTT. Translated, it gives CASSETGGNQPQHF.

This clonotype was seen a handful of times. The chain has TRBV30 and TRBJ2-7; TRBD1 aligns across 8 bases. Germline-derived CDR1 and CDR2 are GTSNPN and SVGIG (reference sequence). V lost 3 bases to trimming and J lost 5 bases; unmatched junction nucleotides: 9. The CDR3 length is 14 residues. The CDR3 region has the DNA TGTGCCTGGAGGCTACAGGGGGGTTGGGACGAGCAGTACTTC. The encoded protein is CAWRLQGGWDEQYF.

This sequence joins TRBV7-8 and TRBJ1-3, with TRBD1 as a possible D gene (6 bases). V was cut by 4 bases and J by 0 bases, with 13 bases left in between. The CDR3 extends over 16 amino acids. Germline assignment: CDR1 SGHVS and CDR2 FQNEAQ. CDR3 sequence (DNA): TGTGCCAGCAGCTGGGACACCGACTTCTCTGGAAACACCATATATTTT. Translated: CASSWDTDFSGNTIYF.

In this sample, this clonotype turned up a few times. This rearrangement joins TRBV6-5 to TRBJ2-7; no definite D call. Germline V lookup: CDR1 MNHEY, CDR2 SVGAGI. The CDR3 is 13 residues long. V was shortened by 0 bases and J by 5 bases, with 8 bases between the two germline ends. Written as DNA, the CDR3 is TGTGCCAGCAGTTACTCCGCAGGTAACGAGCAGTACTTC. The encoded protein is CASSYSAGNEQYF.

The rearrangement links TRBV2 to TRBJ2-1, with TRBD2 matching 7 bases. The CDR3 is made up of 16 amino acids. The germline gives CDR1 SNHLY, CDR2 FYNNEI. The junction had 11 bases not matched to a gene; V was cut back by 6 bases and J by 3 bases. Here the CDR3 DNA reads TGTGCCAGCAGACAAAGCGGGGTCGACTTCTACAATGAGCAGTTCTTC. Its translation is CASRQSGVDFYNEQFF. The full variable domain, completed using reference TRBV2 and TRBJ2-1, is EPEVTQTPSHQVTQMGQEVILRCVPISNHLYFYWYRQILGQKVEFLVSFYNNEISEKSEIFDDQFSVERPDGSNFTLKIRSTKLEDSAMYFCASRQSGVDFYNEQFFGPGTRLTVL.

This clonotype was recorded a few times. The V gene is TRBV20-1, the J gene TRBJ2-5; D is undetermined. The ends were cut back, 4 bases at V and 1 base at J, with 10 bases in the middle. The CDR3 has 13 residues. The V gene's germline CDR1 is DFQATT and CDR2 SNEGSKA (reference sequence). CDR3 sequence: CSAIGKGQETQYF. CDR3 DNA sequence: TGCAGTGCTATAGGTAAAGGCCAAGAGACCCAGTACTTC.

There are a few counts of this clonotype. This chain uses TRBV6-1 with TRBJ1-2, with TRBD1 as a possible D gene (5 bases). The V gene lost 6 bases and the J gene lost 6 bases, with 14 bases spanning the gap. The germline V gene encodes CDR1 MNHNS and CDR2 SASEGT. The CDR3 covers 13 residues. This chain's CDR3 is CASRPRTRDGYTF. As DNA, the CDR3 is TGTGCCAGCAGACCTAGGACAAGGGATGGCTACACCTTC.

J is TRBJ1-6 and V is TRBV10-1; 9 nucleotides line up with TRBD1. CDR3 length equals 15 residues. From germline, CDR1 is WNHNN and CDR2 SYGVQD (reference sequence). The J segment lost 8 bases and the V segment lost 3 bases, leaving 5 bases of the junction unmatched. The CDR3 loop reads CASSEGGQGYSPLHF. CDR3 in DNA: TGCGCCAGCAGTGAAGGGGGACAGGGTTATTCACCCCTCCACTTT.

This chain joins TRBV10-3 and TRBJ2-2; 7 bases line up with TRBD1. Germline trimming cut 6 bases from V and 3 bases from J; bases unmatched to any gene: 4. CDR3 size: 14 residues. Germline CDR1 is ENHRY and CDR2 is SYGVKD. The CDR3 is CAIRPGQYTGELFF. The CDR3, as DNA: TGTGCCATCAGACCGGGACAGTACACCGGGGAGCTGTTTTTT.

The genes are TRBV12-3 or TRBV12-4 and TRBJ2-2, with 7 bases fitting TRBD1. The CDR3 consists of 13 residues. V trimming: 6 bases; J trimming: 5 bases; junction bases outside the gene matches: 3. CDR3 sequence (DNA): TGTGCCAGCAGACGGACAGGAACCGGGGAGCTGTTTTTT. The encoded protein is CASRRTGTGELFF.

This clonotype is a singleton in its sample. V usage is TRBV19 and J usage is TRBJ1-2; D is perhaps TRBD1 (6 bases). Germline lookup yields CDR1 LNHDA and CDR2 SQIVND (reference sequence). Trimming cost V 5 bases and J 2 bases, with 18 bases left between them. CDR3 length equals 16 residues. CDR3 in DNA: TGTGCCAGTAGTTCTGGGTCAACAGGGAAGAACTATGGCTACACCTTC. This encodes CASSSGSTGKNYGYTF.

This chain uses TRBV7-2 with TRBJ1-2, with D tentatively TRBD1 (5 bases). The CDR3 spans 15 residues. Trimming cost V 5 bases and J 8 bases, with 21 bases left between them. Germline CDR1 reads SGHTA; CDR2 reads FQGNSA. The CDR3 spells CASSPPGRAGEGYTF. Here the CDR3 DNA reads TGTGCCAGCAGCCCCCCTGGCAGGGCGGGTGAAGGCTACACCTTC.

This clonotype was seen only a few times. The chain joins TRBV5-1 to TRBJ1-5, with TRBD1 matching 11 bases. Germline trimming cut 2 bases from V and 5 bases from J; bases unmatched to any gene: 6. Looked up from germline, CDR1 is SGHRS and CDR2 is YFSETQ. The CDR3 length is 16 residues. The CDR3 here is CASSLVPGQGDQPQHF. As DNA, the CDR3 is TGCGCCAGCAGCTTAGTACCGGGACAGGGGGATCAGCCCCAGCATTTT.